This TCR beta chain was documented in a study of Graves' ophthalmopathy and Graves' hyperthyroidism (dated by TCRdb to 2017 to 2018). Describing the broader study: Peripheral blood was collected before any treatment was given, at the time of initial diagnosis. The roughly 99 discovery patients were divided at random into training and test sets in a 7:3 ratio. In five to seven hyperthyroidism patients, the T-cell repertoire of thyroid tissue was compared with the T-cell repertoire of blood. For independent validation, a separate cohort was made up of 18 hyperthyroidism patients plus 17 patients who later progressed from hyperthyroidism to ophthalmopathy. In total, around 140 blood samples were TCR-sequenced: 43 ophthalmopathy, over 70 hyperthyroidism and some 17 hyperthyroidism-to-ophthalmopathy patients. Following sample collection, hyperthyroidism patients were given methimazole at a starting dose of 30 mg daily, and ophthalmopathy patients were given high-dose intravenous methylprednisolone. To explore V-J signatures that distinguish ophthalmopathy from hyperthyroidism, a discovery set of roughly 98 patients was enrolled, made up of 40 to 45 with ophthalmopathy and roughly 57 with stable hyperthyroidism. To tell Graves' ophthalmopathy apart from Graves' hyperthyroidism, and to predict which patients would progress to ophthalmopathy, the study relied on TCR beta repertoire signatures. Points the paper makes about the study in general: Most expanded thyroid clonotypes with a frequency above 0.001 also appeared in blood, which suggests that blood repertoires may reflect the immune response in the thyroid. Sample size was not statistically predetermined, and group allocation was not concealed from the investigators. Ophthalmopathy was separated from stable hyperthyroidism by the 13-signature model with just under 90% sensitivity and 81% to 84% specificity in cross-validation and with 80%/75% in the test set. In validation, the model predicted ophthalmopathy progression with 70.59% sensitivity and 72.22% specificity; some 13 predicted patients were CT-confirmed with GO in a median of approximately six months.

Hyperthyroidism was defined as stable when no progression to ophthalmopathy occurred within 18 months of follow-up. The hyperthyroidism patients were 18 to 65 years old and newly diagnosed, with a disease duration of less than 2 months. Patients were excluded if they had other autoimmune diseases, uncontrolled infections, pregnancy or lactation. Clinical symptoms, serum thyroxine, TRAb, thyroid ultrasound and orbital computed tomography formed the basis of the diagnosis. Using Ficoll-Paque density gradient centrifugation, PBMCs were isolated from roughly 9.2 ml of fresh peripheral blood. Total RNA was extracted using Trizol reagent, and RNA quality was checked on an Agilent 2100 Bioanalyzer. Via the germline V gene, CDR1 is ENHRY and CDR2 SYGVKD. Trimming removed 10 bases from V and 5 bases from J; the gene matches leave 4 bases unexplained. The CDR3 has 12 amino acids, counting the end cysteine and phenylalanine. The sequence is cut down to CDR3 DNA, 36 bases in frame from base 1.

For repertoire sequencing, TCR beta CDR3 regions were amplified from RNA transcripts. The first round of RT-PCR was done with HTBI primers and the Qiagen OneStep RT-PCR kit, and was followed by a second round of multiplex PCR, then size selection and purification. Sequencing of the libraries was carried out on an Illumina HiSeq2000 in paired-end mode with 100 bp reads. The original methods were these. SOAPnuke was used to process the reads, removing any read that contained adapters or uncalled bases, had a mean Phred below 15, or lacked an exact match to the constant primer or identifier. High-quality paired reads were merged with COPE v1.2.5. Unique nucleotide sequences were defined as clonotypes and aligned to IMGT TRB V, D and J references using MiTCR v1.1. The analysis was limited to V-J combinations with a frequency above 0.0001, which together covered more than 98% of repertoires. For each V-J combination, a TCR clonal expansion and chaos score was defined as F50 clonal expansion divided by the chaos observed in the TCRdist matrix. Features were reduced by Welch's t-statistics and random forest to approximately 12 V-J combinations, which fed a naive Bayes classifier. The similarity between thyroid and blood repertoires was quantified using the Morisita-Horn index. The public reads were reanalyzed by TCRdb: fastp trimming at Q25, MiXCR alignment, in-frame beta chains only. Each CDR3 protein gets just one entry, which takes the most common genes and DNA from the rows behind it. TCRdb, rather than the study authors, made the V and J calls. The sample includes hundreds of thousands of distinct CDR3 sequences, with around 21% observed a single time. The ten most abundant clones make up roughly 3% of the sample.

This clonotype was found many times. The antigen this receptor binds is unknown. No qualities accompany the bases; no much larger clone lies one base away. In this chain, TRBV10-3 is recombined with TRBJ2-2, with 7 bases matching TRBD2. The sequenced material came from peripheral blood. The TCR originated in a woman aged 18-35 years with stable Graves' hyperthyroidism. Donor details come from another sample of the same person, matched by shared clones. In nucleotide form, the sequence is TGTGCCAACCTAGCGGAAACCGGGGAGCTGTTTTTT. The translation is CANLAETGELFF.